The 24 T cell receptor beta chains presented below share a single source sample, sequenced in a study of blood T cell dynamics during melanoma immunotherapy. Time point in this sample: week 3, after first cycle of checkpoint inhibitor. Measured with immunoSEQ multiplex PCR; TCRdb has only the in-frame clones, and not every one. The sample yields about 12,000 clones, 85% to 90% seen once. Sequencing used blood, obtained from a patient treated with checkpoint blockade. These receptor sequences come from a human donor with melanoma.

The chain couples TRBV18 to TRBJ2-3, with D possibly matching TRBD2 (5 bases). V was trimmed by 3 bases and J by 4 bases, leaving 14 bases between them. This CDR3 spans 15 amino acids. Looked up from germline, CDR1 is KGHSH and CDR2 is LQKENI. CDR3 coding DNA: TGTGCCAGCTCACCGATCCCTCACGGGGCAGATACGCAGTATTTT. It is translated as CASSPIPHGADTQYF.

V usage is TRBV6-6 and J usage is TRBJ1-1; tentative D call: TRBD1 (5 bases). The CDR3 loop spans 13 amino acids. Per the germline V gene, CDR1 is MNHNY and CDR2 is SVGAGI (reference sequence). The ends were cut back, 10 bases at V and 0 bases at J, with 12 bases in the middle. CDR3 nucleotides: TGTGCCATCAAGCGGGGGTTGAACACTGAAGCTTTCTTT. This gives the protein CAIKRGLNTEAFF.

This chain joins TRBV7-6 and TRBJ1-3; TRBD1 is a possible D gene (6 bases). Germline CDR1 and CDR2: SGHVS and FNYEAQ. V was pared by 5 bases and J by 4 bases, with 9 bases between. This CDR3 contains 13 residues. Here the CDR3 reads CASSDRQGNTIYF. Written as DNA, the CDR3 is TGTGCCAGCAGCGACAGGCAAGGAAACACCATATATTTT.

The rearrangement uses TRBV6-6 and TRBJ1-5; no clear D gene. Trimming took off 2 bases at V and 1 base at J, with 9 bases between the two ends. Per the germline V gene, CDR1 is MNHNY and CDR2 is SVGAGI (reference sequence). The length of the CDR3 is 15 residues. The CDR3 loop reads CASSYIRGSNQPQHF. CDR3 bases: TGTGCCAGCAGTTACATACGGGGAAGCAATCAGCCCCAGCATTTT.

The chain uses TRBV7-9 and TRBJ1-3; a possible D gene is TRBD1 (6 bases). Trimming stripped 4 bases from V and 4 bases from J, with 11 bases between. Germline V lookup: CDR1 SEHNR, CDR2 FQNEAQ (reference sequence). This CDR3 region has 14 residues. The CDR3: CASSYTGNGNTIYF. CDR3 bases: TGTGCCAGCAGCTATACAGGGAACGGAAACACCATATATTTT.

This chain joins TRBV2 and TRBJ2-2, with D perhaps being TRBD1 or TRBD2 (6 bases each). V was pared by 0 bases and J by 4 bases, with 12 bases between. Per the germline V gene, CDR1 is SNHLY and CDR2 is FYNNEI. CDR3 length: 16 amino acids. CDR3 in DNA: TGTGCCAGCAGTGAAGCGGGGGGCGCGGCCACCGGGGAGCTGTTTTTT. Its protein product is CASSEAGGAATGELFF.

The rearrangement joins TRBV19 to TRBJ1-2; D is undetermined. Trimming left V 5 bases short and J 4 bases short, with 11 bases between. This CDR3 is 13 amino acids long. Germline V gene data show CDR1 as LNHDA and CDR2 as SQIVND (reference sequence). Here the CDR3 DNA reads TGTGCCAGTAGTCTTAGCAGTCGCTATGGCTACACCTTC. It translates to CASSLSSRYGYTF.

The rearrangement uses TRBV27 and TRBJ1-3, with D unresolved. This CDR3 contains 15 residues. Germline values: CDR1 MNHEY, CDR2 SMNVEV (reference sequence). Trimming removed 2 bases at V and 2 bases at J, with 10 bases between. CDR3 bases: TGTGCCAGCAGTTTAAATATGGGGACTGGAAACACCATATATTTT. Protein: CASSLNMGTGNTIYF.

V gene TRBV19 combines with J gene TRBJ2-4, with 8 positions matching TRBD1. The germline gives CDR1 LNHDA, CDR2 SQIVND (reference sequence). After removal of 5 bases from V and 6 bases from J, the junction contained 9 bases not matched to a gene. The CDR3 consists of 15 residues. CDR3 residues: CASSASGGAGNIQYF. CDR3 coding DNA: TGTGCCAGTAGTGCCTCAGGGGGCGCGGGAAACATTCAGTACTTC.

The rearrangement uses TRBV5-1 and TRBJ1-1; D is ambiguous. V was shortened by 0 bases and J by 3 bases, with 9 bases between the two germline ends. The V gene's germline CDR1 is SGHRS and CDR2 YFSETQ. The CDR3 contains 14 residues. CDR3 bases: TGCGCCAGCAGCTTGGCCGTTGGGTACACTGAAGCTTTCTTT. Encoded protein: CASSLAVGYTEAFF.

V usage is TRBV5-4 and J usage is TRBJ2-3; D ambiguous. The CDR3 extends over 14 amino acids. V gave up 5 bases and J gave up 0 bases, with 10 bases separating them. Germline loops: CDR1 SGHNT, CDR2 YYREEE (reference sequence). The DNA of the CDR3 is TGTGCCAGCAGGCCCCGGGCTAGCACAGATACGCAGTATTTT. It encodes CASRPRASTDTQYF.

The CDR3 sequence is CATSGGWDTQYF. The CDR3 DNA reads TGTGCCACTAGCGGGGGTTGGGATACGCAGTATTTT. The chain joins TRBV2 to TRBJ2-3; 10 bases are shared with TRBD2. Germline lookup yields CDR1 SNHLY and CDR2 FYNNEI. V was pared by 10 bases and J by 6 bases, with 4 bases of the junction left unmatched. This CDR3 has 12 amino acids.

Only one count was recorded for this clone. J is TRBJ1-2 and V is TRBV11-2, with TRBD1 matching 10 bases. The CDR3 spans 16 residues. The germline gives CDR1 SGHAT, CDR2 FQNNGV. Trimming at V came to 5 bases and at J to 4 bases, leaving 10 bases not matched to a gene. This chain's CDR3 is CASSRISRDRGYGYTF. CDR3 sequence (DNA): TGTGCCAGCAGCCGAATATCCCGGGACAGGGGCTATGGCTACACCTTC.

The rearrangement links TRBV5-1 to TRBJ1-6; the D gene is possibly TRBD1 (6 bases). From germline, CDR1 is SGHRS and CDR2 YFSETQ. The CDR3 consists of 14 residues. V was trimmed by 2 bases and J by 13 bases, leaving 16 bases between them. The CDR3 is CASSLQGDASPLHF. The CDR3 region has the DNA TGCGCCAGCAGCTTACAGGGCGACGCATCCCCCCTCCACTTT.

The chain recombines TRBV4-1 with TRBJ1-2; 10 bases match TRBD1. This CDR3 is 15 amino acids long. V was clipped by 1 base and J by 2 bases; unmatched bases: 1. Germline V gene data show CDR1 as MGHRA and CDR2 as YSYEKL. The DNA of the CDR3 is TGCGCCAGCAGCCAAGGACAGGGGGCGAACTATGGCTACACCTTC. Residues: CASSQGQGANYGYTF.

The chain combines TRBV14 with TRBJ2-1, with TRBD1 identical over 8 bases. Trimming at V came to 8 bases and at J to 7 bases, leaving 13 bases not matched to a gene. The germline CDR1 and CDR2 sequences are SGHDN and FVKESK. The CDR3 is made up of 15 amino acids. The CDR3: CASGQGQARGNEQFF. CDR3 coding DNA: TGTGCCAGCGGTCAGGGACAGGCGAGAGGGAATGAGCAGTTCTTC.

With regard to this clone: Compared with germline, one end of the junction differs, possibly owing to a read error. The chain has TRBV12-5 and TRBJ2-2, with 7 positions matching TRBD1. The CDR3 extends over 15 amino acids. Germline V lookup: CDR1 LGHNT, CDR2 FRNRAP. CDR3 sequence: CASGLGQSNTGELFF. CDR3 bases: TGTGCTAGTGGCTTGGGACAGTCGAACACCGGGGAGCTGTTTTTT.

The chain recombines TRBV5-1 with TRBJ2-3, with D uncertain. CDR3 size: 15 residues. The germline V gene encodes CDR1 SGHRS and CDR2 YFSETQ. Trimming pared 3 bases from V and 6 bases from J, leaving 17 bases between. Here the CDR3 reads CASSSGPTAPDTQYF. The CDR3 coding sequence is TGCGCCAGCAGCTCCGGGCCCACTGCGCCGGATACGCAGTATTTT. The variable domain in full, completed from reference TRBV5-1 and TRBJ2-3, reads KAGVTQTPRYLIKTRGQQVTLSCSPISGHRSVSWYQQTPGQGLQFLFEYFSETQRNKGNFPGRFSGRQFSNSRSEMNVSTLELGDSALYLCASSSGPTAPDTQYFGPGTRLTVL.

The V call is TRBV7-3, the J call TRBJ2-1; a possible D gene is TRBD2 (6 bases). The CDR3 runs to 14 residues. Germline CDR1 reads SGHTA; CDR2 reads FQGTGA. V was trimmed by 1 base and J by 9 bases, leaving 13 bases between them. CDR3 DNA: TGTGCCAGCAGCTTAAGCGGGGCCTCGGGTGAGCAGTTCTTC. Translation: CASSLSGASGEQFF.

The J gene is TRBJ2-1, the V gene TRBV5-4; D is ambiguous. Germline V gene sequence: CDR1 SGHNT, CDR2 YYREEE (reference sequence). V gave up 0 bases and J gave up 0 bases, with 7 bases separating them. The CDR3 is 15 amino acids. CDR3 amino acids: CASSLGPSSYNEQFF. The DNA for the CDR3 is TGTGCCAGCAGCTTGGGGCCCAGCTCCTACAATGAGCAGTTCTTC.

V is TRBV19 and J is TRBJ1-1, with a possible D match to TRBD1 (5 bases). The CDR3 length is 14 residues. CDR1 and CDR2 (germline): LNHDA, SQIVND (reference sequence). V was cut by 6 bases and J by 2 bases, with 13 bases left in between. CDR3 loop: CASRQGGRNTEAFF. In DNA form, the CDR3 reads TGTGCCAGTAGGCAGGGAGGCCGAAACACTGAAGCTTTCTTT.

The rearrangement links TRBV19 to TRBJ1-5; D possibly corresponds to TRBD1 (6 bases). From germline, CDR1 is LNHDA and CDR2 SQIVND (reference sequence). This CDR3 is 12 amino acids long. Trimming left V 11 bases short and J 5 bases short, with 13 bases between. The DNA for the CDR3 is TGTGCCGCAAGATCAGGGGATCAGCCCCAGCATTTT. Residues: CAARSGDQPQHF.

This clone was observed a few times. V and J are TRBV11-2 and TRBJ2-7; the D gene is possibly TRBD2 (5 bases). CDR3 length equals 15 residues. Germline CDR1 is SGHAT and CDR2 is FQNNGV. The V and J ends lost 5 bases and 5 bases respectively, with 19 bases between them. In nucleotides, the CDR3 is TGTGCCAGCAGCCCGGACGGGGTCACCTTTGACGAGCAGTACTTC. This sequence encodes CASSPDGVTFDEQYF.

V and J are TRBV25-1 and TRBJ1-1, with D tentatively TRBD1 (6 bases). Deletions cut 3 bases from V and 11 bases from J, with 10 bases between. This CDR3 has 11 amino acids. Germline CDR1 and CDR2: MGHDK and SYGVNS. The CDR3 DNA follows: TGTGCCAGCAGTGATAGAGGGGGGGCTTTCTTT. It codes for CASSDRGGAFF.